These 31 T cell receptor beta chains originate from one sample sequenced in a study of cytomegalovirus exposure and HLA in healthy donors. Researchers ran the PCR with 60 Vbeta and 13 Jbeta primers. Measured with immunoSEQ multiplex PCR; TCRdb has only the in-frame clones, and not every one. The sample contains 80,000 to 95,000 clones, around 75% of which appear only once. Sequencing used PBMCs. The receptors come from a woman aged 40 to 55 in good health and CMV-seropositive.

J is TRBJ1-1 and V is TRBV5-1; maybe TRBD1 (5 bases). The CDR3 consists of 14 residues. V lost 3 bases and J 1 base, leaving 10 bases between the germline ends. Germline-derived CDR1 and CDR2 are SGHRS and YFSETQ. As DNA, the CDR3 is TGCGCCAGCAGCTGGACCACAGGGAACACTGAAGCTTTCTTT. Its protein is CASSWTTGNTEAFF.

CDR3 DNA: TGCGCCAGCAGCTTGGCCCTCTCCCTACGACAGGGGCGGAACACCGGGGAGCTGTTTTTT. Translation: CASSLALSLRQGRNTGELFF. This chain connects TRBV5-1 to TRBJ2-2; 8 nucleotides align to TRBD1. The CDR3 has 20 amino acids. Germline trimming cut 0 bases from V and 1 base from J; bases unmatched to any gene: 14. Germline CDR1 reads SGHRS; CDR2 reads YFSETQ.

This clone was observed a few times. The chain uses TRBV29-1 and TRBJ2-3, with unresolved D. Germline V gene lookup returns CDR1 SQVTM and CDR2 ANQGSEA. The CDR3 extends over 14 amino acids. The V end lost 4 bases, the J end lost 0 bases, and 11 bases lay between the germline ends. CDR3 coding DNA: TGCAGCGTTGTTGGGCCTCTAAGCACAGATACGCAGTATTTT. It translates to CSVVGPLSTDTQYF.

V usage is TRBV10-2 and J usage is TRBJ1-1, with D perhaps TRBD1 (6 bases). The CDR3 contains 12 residues. Trimming cost V 4 bases and J 10 bases, with 13 bases left between them. Germline CDR1 and CDR2: WSHSY and SAAADI. As DNA, the CDR3 is TGCGCCAGCAGTGCAGGGGTGGTTGGAGCTTTCTTT. Translation gives CASSAGVVGAFF.

As DNA, the CDR3 is TGTGCCAGCAGCTTAGCCCCTTCGGGACTAGCGGGAGTGGATGAGCAGTTCTTC. The encoded protein is CASSLAPSGLAGVDEQFF. V is TRBV7-2 and J is TRBJ2-1, with TRBD2 matching 14 bases. The CDR3 totals 18 residues. Germline CDR1 and CDR2: SGHTA and FQGNSA. With V trimmed by 0 bases and J by 8 bases, 9 bases remained unmatched.

The rearrangement links TRBV30 to TRBJ2-1; 9 positions agree with TRBD2. The germline V gene has CDR1 GTSNPN and CDR2 SVGIG (reference sequence). This CDR3 is built from 15 residues. The junction had 7 bases not matched to a gene; V was cut back by 5 bases and J by 2 bases. The CDR3 DNA sequence: TGTGCCTGGGATAGCGGGAGTGGCCCCTACAATGAGCAGTTCTTC. Amino acid sequence: CAWDSGSGPYNEQFF.

Turning to this clone: The sample contains more than one DNA sequence encoding this CDR3. The rearrangement links TRBV30 to TRBJ2-3; perhaps TRBD2 as D (6 bases). Trimming removed 3 bases at V and 2 bases at J, with 15 bases between. The V gene's germline CDR1 is GTSNPN and CDR2 SVGIG (reference sequence). The CDR3 is 15 amino acids. The CDR3 sequence is CAWRIGAGLTDTQYF. CDR3 DNA sequence: TGTGCCTGGAGAATAGGAGCGGGTCTCACAGATACGCAGTATTTT. Full variable domain (outside the CDR3, taken from reference TRBV30 and TRBJ2-3): SQTIHQWPATLVQPVGSPLSLECTVEGTSNPNLYWYRQAAGRGLQLLFYSVGIGQISSEVPQNLSASRPQDRQFILSSKKLLLSDSGFYLCAWRIGAGLTDTQYFGPGTRLTVL.

The genes are TRBV15 and TRBJ1-5; TRBD1 agrees at 9 bases. Germline trimming cut 1 base from V and 6 bases from J; bases unmatched to any gene: 4. Looked up from germline, CDR1 is LNHNV and CDR2 is YYDKDF (reference sequence). The CDR3 runs 15 residues. CDR3 DNA sequence: TGTGCCACCAGCAGAGGTACAGGGGGCGGTCAGCCCCAGCATTTT. Encoded protein: CATSRGTGGGQPQHF.

This clone has just one count. The chain employs TRBV11-3 and TRBJ2-1; the D gene is possibly TRBD2 (5 bases). Germline CDR1 is SGHNT and CDR2 is YENEEA. This CDR3 contains 12 residues. Trimming stripped 3 bases from V and 7 bases from J, with 7 bases between. The CDR3 here is CASSLSGNEQFF. CDR3 coding DNA: TGTGCCAGCAGCTTGAGCGGTAATGAGCAGTTCTTC.

J is TRBJ1-4 and V is TRBV28, with D tentatively TRBD1 (5 bases). The V gene lost 10 bases and the J gene lost 2 bases, with 14 bases spanning the gap. Germline V lookup: CDR1 MDHEN, CDR2 SYDVKM. This CDR3 spans 14 amino acids. The CDR3 coding sequence is TGTGCCACCCAGGGCACGGATACTAATGAAAAACTGTTTTTT. The encoded protein is CATQGTDTNEKLFF.

This rearrangement joins TRBV6-1 to TRBJ1-5; unclear D gene. V lost 1 base, J lost 9 bases, and 13 bases lay in between. The CDR3 covers 14 residues. Germline CDR1 reads MNHNS; CDR2 reads SASEGT. The CDR3 loop is CASSEGIEGGPQHF. Written as DNA, the CDR3 is TGTGCCAGCAGTGAAGGGATTGAGGGAGGGCCCCAGCATTTT.

This chain uses TRBV6-1 with TRBJ2-1, with 10 bases lining up with TRBD1. The CDR3 covers 15 residues. CDR1 and CDR2 from the germline V gene are MNHNS and SASEGT. Trimming took 6 bases from V and 2 from J; bases not matched to a gene: 4. The CDR3 loop is CASSGTGDPYNEQFF. CDR3 nucleotide sequence: TGTGCCAGCAGCGGGACAGGGGATCCCTACAATGAGCAGTTCTTC.

This sequence joins TRBV2 and TRBJ2-1; 7 bases line up with TRBD2. The trim removed 4 bases at V and 9 bases at J, leaving 9 bases unmatched. Germline V CDR1 and CDR2: SNHLY, FYNNEI. This CDR3 has 14 amino acids. The CDR3 protein is CASSAWRGSGEQFF. CDR3 bases: TGTGCCAGCAGTGCTTGGCGGGGGAGTGGTGAGCAGTTCTTC.

The chain recombines TRBV6-1 with TRBJ1-5; D possibly corresponds to TRBD1 (5 bases). Trimming took off 3 bases at V and 6 bases at J, with 9 bases between the two ends. Germline CDR1 is MNHNS and CDR2 is SASEGT. This CDR3 is 13 amino acids long. This chain's CDR3 is CASSEQGGQPQHF. For the CDR3, the DNA is TGTGCCAGCAGTGAGCAGGGCGGTCAGCCCCAGCATTTT.

J is TRBJ2-7 and V is TRBV2; TRBD2 matches 8 bases. CDR3 size: 15 residues. The V segment lost 3 bases and the J segment 1 base; nucleotides outside the gene matches: 5. Germline values: CDR1 SNHLY, CDR2 FYNNEI. CDR3 DNA: TGTGCCAGCAGTGATATAACTAGCGGATCCTACGAGCAGTACTTC. Its translation is CASSDITSGSYEQYF.

J is TRBJ2-7 and V is TRBV4-1, with D perhaps matching TRBD2 (6 bases). Per germline, CDR1 MGHRA and CDR2 YSYEKL. V lost 1 base, J lost 7 bases, and 11 bases lay in between. This CDR3 is built from 13 residues. CDR3 in DNA: TGCGCCAGCAGCCAAGGAAGGAGCGGGGAGCAGTACTTC. This sequence encodes CASSQGRSGEQYF.

The chain recombines TRBV19 with TRBJ1-5; maybe TRBD1 (5 bases). The CDR3 is 18 residues long. The V gene lost 0 bases and the J gene lost 0 bases, with 15 bases spanning the gap. CDR1 and CDR2 (germline): LNHDA, SQIVND (reference sequence). The CDR3: CASSIDVRALGSNQPQHF. CDR3 nucleotides: TGTGCCAGTAGTATAGACGTCAGGGCCCTCGGTAGCAATCAGCCCCAGCATTTT.

The chain employs TRBV28 and TRBJ1-5; D is uncertain. This CDR3 has 14 residues. Germline assignment: CDR1 MDHEN and CDR2 SYDVKM. Trimming pared 3 bases from V and 0 bases from J, leaving 6 bases between. CDR3 in DNA: TGTGCCAGCAGTTTTCCCCATAGCAATCAGCCCCAGCATTTT. Its translation: CASSFPHSNQPQHF.

J is TRBJ1-5 and V is TRBV19; weak D call: TRBD1 (5 bases). V lost 9 bases and J lost 3, with 12 bases in between. The germline V gene has CDR1 LNHDA and CDR2 SQIVND (reference sequence). The CDR3 sequence is 13 residues long. CDR3 sequence: CASSDTYNQPQHF. The CDR3 coding sequence is TGTGCCAGCTCGGACACTTACAATCAGCCCCAGCATTTT.

The rearrangement uses TRBV7-2 and TRBJ2-1; 7 nucleotides align to TRBD1. Germline trimming cut 5 bases from V and 3 bases from J; bases unmatched to any gene: 7. Looked up from germline, CDR1 is SGHTA and CDR2 is FQGNSA. The CDR3 is 15 residues long. The CDR3 DNA is TGTGCCAGCAGCCCCGACAGGGTTGACTACAATGAGCAGTTCTTC. Translating gives CASSPDRVDYNEQFF.

The chain recombines TRBV14 with TRBJ2-2; 8 bases line up with TRBD2. The CDR3 totals 16 residues. Germline trimming cut 5 bases from V and 0 bases from J; bases unmatched to any gene: 5. The V gene's germline CDR1 is SGHDN and CDR2 FVKESK. This CDR3 is CASSKTSGSNTGELFF. The CDR3 coding sequence is TGTGCCAGCAGCAAAACTAGCGGATCGAACACCGGGGAGCTGTTTTTT.

J is TRBJ2-7 and V is TRBV25-1, with D tentatively TRBD1 (6 bases). The CDR3 consists of 15 residues. Trimming shortened V by 5 bases and J by 3 bases, and 17 bases separated the two germline ends. The germline CDR1 and CDR2 sequences are MGHDK and SYGVNS. The CDR3 region is CASSSGSGTFYEQYF. Written as DNA, the CDR3 is TGTGCCAGCAGTTCTGGCTCCGGGACATTCTACGAGCAGTACTTC.

Remarks on this clone: Other DNA variants within this sample encode the same CDR3. The V and J genes are TRBV30 and TRBJ2-3, with TRBD2 as a possible D gene (5 bases). From germline, CDR1 is GTSNPN and CDR2 SVGIG (reference sequence). Trimming took off 0 bases at V and 4 bases at J, with 5 bases between the two ends. The CDR3 is 12 amino acids. CDR3 sequence reads: CAWSVGADTQYF. The DNA for the CDR3 is TGTGCCTGGAGTGTGGGAGCAGATACGCAGTATTTT. The variable domain in full, with the rest retrieved from reference TRBV30 and TRBJ2-3, is SQTIHQWPATLVQPVGSPLSLECTVEGTSNPNLYWYRQAAGRGLQLLFYSVGIGQISSEVPQNLSASRPQDRQFILSSKKLLLSDSGFYLCAWSVGADTQYFGPGTRLTVL.

This sequence joins TRBV27 and TRBJ1-1, with a weak D call TRBD1 (6 bases). Per the germline V gene, CDR1 is MNHEY and CDR2 is SMNVEV (reference sequence). The ends were cut back, 5 bases at V and 9 bases at J, with 19 bases in the middle. This CDR3 has 14 amino acids. The CDR3 DNA reads TGTGCCAGCAGTCCCGCAGGGGATCGGCTCCAAGCTTTCTTT. Encoded protein: CASSPAGDRLQAFF.

As regards this clone: This CDR3 is missing its conserved last phenylalanine or tryptophan, likely due to a read error. The CDR3 here is CASSQEGYNSPLHV. CDR3 DNA: TGTGCTAGTAGTCAGGAGGGGTATAATTCACCCCTCCACGTT. The V and J genes are TRBV19 and TRBJ1-6; D might be TRBD1 (5 bases). This CDR3 comprises 14 residues. The germline V gene has CDR1 LNHDA and CDR2 SQIVND (reference sequence).

The CDR3, as DNA: TGTGCCAGCAGCTTGACAGGGCCACAGCCCCAGCATTTT. It is translated as CASSLTGPQPQHF. The chain combines TRBV7-9 with TRBJ1-5; 7 nucleotides agree with TRBD1. Germline trimming cut 3 bases from V and 7 bases from J; bases unmatched to any gene: 3. The CDR3 length is 13 residues. Looked up from germline, CDR1 is SEHNR and CDR2 is FQNEAQ (reference sequence).

The gene calls are TRBV5-1 and TRBJ2-3; 12 bases fit TRBD2. CDR1 is SGHRS and CDR2 is YFSETQ in the germline V gene. V trimming: 4 bases; J trimming: 4 bases; junction bases outside the gene matches: 13. CDR3 length equals 18 residues. The CDR3 loop is CASSALEGLAGTSDTQYF. The CDR3 DNA sequence: TGCGCCAGCAGCGCTCTGGAAGGACTAGCGGGGACCTCAGATACGCAGTATTTT.

The V gene is TRBV9, the J gene TRBJ2-1; 9 bases are shared with TRBD1. There are 15 residues in the CDR3. Germline V gives CDR1 SGDLS, CDR2 YYNGEE. V lost 3 bases and J lost 5; bases outside the gene matches: 6. CDR3 sequence reads: CASSDPGTGHNEQFF. The CDR3 nucleotides read TGTGCCAGCAGCGATCCCGGGACAGGGCACAATGAGCAGTTCTTC.

About this clone itself: The same CDR3 can be traced to other DNA sequences in this sample. The genes are TRBV19 and TRBJ2-7; no firm D call. Between the trimmed V and J ends, which lost 3 bases and 7 bases, there was a span of 10 bases. The CDR3 runs 12 residues. Germline V lookup: CDR1 LNHDA, CDR2 SQIVND (reference sequence). In DNA, the CDR3 is TGTGCCAGTAGTATCCCCGCAGGTGAGCAGTACTTC. Translation gives CASSIPAGEQYF.

The genes are TRBV18 and TRBJ1-3; 9 nucleotides agree with TRBD1. V was clipped by 4 bases and J by 0 bases; unmatched bases: 7. The CDR3 sequence is 17 residues long. Per germline, CDR1 KGHSH and CDR2 LQKENI. Here the CDR3 reads CASSRQGQGFSGNTIYF. The DNA for the CDR3 is TGTGCCAGCTCACGACAGGGACAGGGCTTCTCTGGAAACACCATATATTTT.

The chain links TRBV5-1 to TRBJ2-7; tentatively, D is TRBD1 (5 bases). Germline loops: CDR1 SGHRS, CDR2 YFSETQ. This CDR3 is built from 14 residues. V gave up 1 base and J gave up 4 bases, with 12 bases separating them. The CDR3 region is CASSLKQGFYEQYF. As DNA, the CDR3 is TGCGCCAGCAGCTTGAAGCAGGGATTTTACGAGCAGTACTTC.